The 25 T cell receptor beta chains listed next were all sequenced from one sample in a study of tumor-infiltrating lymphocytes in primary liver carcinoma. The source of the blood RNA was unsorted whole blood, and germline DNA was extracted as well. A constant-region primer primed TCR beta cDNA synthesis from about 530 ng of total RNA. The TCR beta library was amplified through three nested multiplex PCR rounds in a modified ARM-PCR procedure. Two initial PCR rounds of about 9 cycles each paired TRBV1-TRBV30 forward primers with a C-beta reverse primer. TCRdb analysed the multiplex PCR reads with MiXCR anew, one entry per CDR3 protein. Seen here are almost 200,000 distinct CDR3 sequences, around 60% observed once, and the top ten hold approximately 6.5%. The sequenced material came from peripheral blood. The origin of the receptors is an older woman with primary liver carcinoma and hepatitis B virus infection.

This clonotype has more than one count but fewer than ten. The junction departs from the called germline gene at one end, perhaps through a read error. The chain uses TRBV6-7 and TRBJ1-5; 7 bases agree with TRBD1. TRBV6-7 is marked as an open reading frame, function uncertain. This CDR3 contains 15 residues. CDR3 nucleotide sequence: TGTGCCAACAGTTACCGGGACAGTAGCAATCAGCCCCAGCATTTT. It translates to CANSYRDSSNQPQHF.

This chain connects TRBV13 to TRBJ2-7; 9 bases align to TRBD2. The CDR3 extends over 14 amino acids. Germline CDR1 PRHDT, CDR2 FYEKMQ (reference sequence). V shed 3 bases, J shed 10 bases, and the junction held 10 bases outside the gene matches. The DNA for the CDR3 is TGTGCCAGCAGCTTGCGTAGCGGGAGCAGTGAACAGTACTTC. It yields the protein CASSLRSGSSEQYF.

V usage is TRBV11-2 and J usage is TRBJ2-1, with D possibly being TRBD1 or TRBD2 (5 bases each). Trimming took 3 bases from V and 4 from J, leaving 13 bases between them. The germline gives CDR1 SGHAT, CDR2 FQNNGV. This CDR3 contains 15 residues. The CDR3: CASSFGTSGYNEQFF. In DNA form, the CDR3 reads TGTGCCAGCAGCTTCGGGACCAGTGGTTACAATGAGCAGTTCTTC.

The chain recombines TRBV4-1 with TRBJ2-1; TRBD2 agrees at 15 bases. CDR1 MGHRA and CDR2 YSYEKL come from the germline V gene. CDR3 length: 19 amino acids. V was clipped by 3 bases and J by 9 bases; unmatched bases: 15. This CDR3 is CASSHPVGLAGGPGGEQFF. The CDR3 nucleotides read TGCGCCAGCAGCCACCCCGTTGGACTAGCGGGAGGGCCTGGCGGTGAGCAGTTCTTC.

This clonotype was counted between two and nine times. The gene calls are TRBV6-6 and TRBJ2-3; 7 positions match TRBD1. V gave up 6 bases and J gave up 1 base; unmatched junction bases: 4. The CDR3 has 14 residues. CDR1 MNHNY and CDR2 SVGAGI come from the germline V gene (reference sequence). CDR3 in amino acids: CASSIGGGTDTQYF. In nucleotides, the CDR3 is TGTGCCAGCAGCATAGGGGGCGGCACAGATACGCAGTATTTT.

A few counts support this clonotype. The CDR3: CASSLGRLAGANEQFF. The CDR3 bases are TGTGCCAGCAGTTTAGGGAGACTAGCGGGAGCCAATGAGCAGTTCTTC. J is TRBJ2-1 and V is TRBV28, with 12 bases lining up with TRBD2. J lost 6 bases, V lost 2 bases, and 5 bases had no gene match. The CDR3 is 16 residues long. The V gene's germline CDR1 is MDHEN and CDR2 SYDVKM.

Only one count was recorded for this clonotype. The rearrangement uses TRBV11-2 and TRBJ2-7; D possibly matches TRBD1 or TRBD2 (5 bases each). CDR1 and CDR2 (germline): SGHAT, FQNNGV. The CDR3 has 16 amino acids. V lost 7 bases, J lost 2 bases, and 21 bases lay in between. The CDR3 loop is CASIVLRDRGTYEQYF. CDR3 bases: TGTGCCAGCATCGTCCTCCGGGATAGGGGAACCTACGAGCAGTACTTC.

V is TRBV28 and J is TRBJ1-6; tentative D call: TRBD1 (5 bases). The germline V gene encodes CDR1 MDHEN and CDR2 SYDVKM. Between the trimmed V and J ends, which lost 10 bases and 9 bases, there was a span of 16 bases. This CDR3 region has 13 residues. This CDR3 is CATIREVGSPLHF. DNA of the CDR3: TGTGCCACCATCAGGGAGGTTGGTTCACCCCTCCACTTT.

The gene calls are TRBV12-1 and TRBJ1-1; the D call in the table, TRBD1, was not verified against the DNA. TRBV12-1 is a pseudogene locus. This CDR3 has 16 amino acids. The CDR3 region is CASSFEGTGVNTEAFF. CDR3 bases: TGTGCCAGCAGCTTTGAGGGGACAGGGGTGAACACTGAAGCTTTCTTT.

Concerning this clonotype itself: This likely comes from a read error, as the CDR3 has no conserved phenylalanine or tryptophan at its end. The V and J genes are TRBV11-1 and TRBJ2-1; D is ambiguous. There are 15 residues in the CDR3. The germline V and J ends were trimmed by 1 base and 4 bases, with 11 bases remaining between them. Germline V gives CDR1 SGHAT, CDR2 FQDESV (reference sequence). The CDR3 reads CASSLGGTTYNEQFI. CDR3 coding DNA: TGTGCCAGCAGCTTAGGGGGAACGACATACAATGAGCAGTTCATC.

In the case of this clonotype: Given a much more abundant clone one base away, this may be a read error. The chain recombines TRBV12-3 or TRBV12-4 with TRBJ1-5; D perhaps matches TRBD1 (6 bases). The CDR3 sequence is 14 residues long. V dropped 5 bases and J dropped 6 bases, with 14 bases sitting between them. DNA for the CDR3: TGTGCCAGCAGTATATCCGGGACAAGTCAGCCCCAGCATTTT. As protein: CASSISGTSQPQHF.

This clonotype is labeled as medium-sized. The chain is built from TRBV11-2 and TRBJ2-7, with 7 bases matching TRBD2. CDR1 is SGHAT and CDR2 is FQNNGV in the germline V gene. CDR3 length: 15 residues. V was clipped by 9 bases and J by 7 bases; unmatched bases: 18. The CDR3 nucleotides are TGTGCCAGTACAAAGGTGGGAGGGGTATCTGGGGAGCAGTACTTC. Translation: CASTKVGGVSGEQYF.

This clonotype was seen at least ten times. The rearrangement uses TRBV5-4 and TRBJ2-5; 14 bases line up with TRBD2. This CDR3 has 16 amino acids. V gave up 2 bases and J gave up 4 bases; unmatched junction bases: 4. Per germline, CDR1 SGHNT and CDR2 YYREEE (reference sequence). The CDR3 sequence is CASSLPGTSGGETQYF. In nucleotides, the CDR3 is TGTGCCAGCAGCTTACCCGGGACTAGCGGGGGAGAGACCCAGTACTTC.

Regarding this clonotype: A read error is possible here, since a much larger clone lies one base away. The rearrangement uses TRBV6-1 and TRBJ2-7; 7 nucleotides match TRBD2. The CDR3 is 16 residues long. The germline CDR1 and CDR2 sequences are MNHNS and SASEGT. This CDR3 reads CASSTSSGFSSYEQSF. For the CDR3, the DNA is TGTGCCAGCAGTACCTCTAGCGGATTCAGCTCCTACGAGCAGTCCTTC.

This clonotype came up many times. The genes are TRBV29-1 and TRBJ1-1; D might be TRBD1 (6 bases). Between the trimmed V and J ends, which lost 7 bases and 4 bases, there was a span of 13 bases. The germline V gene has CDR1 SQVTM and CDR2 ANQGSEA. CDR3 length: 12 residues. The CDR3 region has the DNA TGCAGCGGAAGAGGGGGGATCACTGAAGCTTTCTTT. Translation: CSGRGGITEAFF.

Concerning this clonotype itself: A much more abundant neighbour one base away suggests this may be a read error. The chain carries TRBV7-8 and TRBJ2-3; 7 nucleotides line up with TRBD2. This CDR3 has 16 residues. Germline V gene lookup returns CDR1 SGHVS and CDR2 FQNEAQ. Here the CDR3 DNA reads TGTTCCAGCAGCTTACTTCCCGGGACTACTACAGATACGCAGTATTTT. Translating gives CSSSLLPGTTTDTQYF.

CDR3 amino acids: CASSLSRDTSYEQYF. DNA of the CDR3: TGTGCCAGCAGCTTAAGTCGGGACACTTCCTACGAGCAGTACTTC. This chain links TRBV7-9 with TRBJ2-7; D possibly corresponds to TRBD1 (6 bases). V was pared by 2 bases and J by 1 base, with 12 bases between. The CDR3 is 15 amino acids. Germline V gene lookup returns CDR1 SEHNR and CDR2 FQNEAQ (reference sequence).

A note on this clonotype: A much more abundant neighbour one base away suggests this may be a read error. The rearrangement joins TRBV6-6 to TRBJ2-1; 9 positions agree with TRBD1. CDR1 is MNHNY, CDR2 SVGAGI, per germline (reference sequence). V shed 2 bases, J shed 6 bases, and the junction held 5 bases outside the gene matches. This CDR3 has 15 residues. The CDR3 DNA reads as TGTGCCAGCAGTTACCGGACAGGGGCGGGCAATGAGCAGTTCTTC. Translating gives CASSYRTGAGNEQFF.

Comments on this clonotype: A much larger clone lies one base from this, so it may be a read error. This CDR3 is CASSQGLAGGYDEQFF. The CDR3 bases are TGCGCCAGCAGCCAAGGTTTAGCGGGAGGGTATGATGAGCAGTTCTTC. This chain uses TRBV4-1 with TRBJ2-1, with 11 bases that match TRBD2. The CDR3 covers 16 residues. V lost 1 base, J lost 8 bases, and 7 bases stayed unmatched. Germline lookup yields CDR1 MGHRA and CDR2 YSYEKL.

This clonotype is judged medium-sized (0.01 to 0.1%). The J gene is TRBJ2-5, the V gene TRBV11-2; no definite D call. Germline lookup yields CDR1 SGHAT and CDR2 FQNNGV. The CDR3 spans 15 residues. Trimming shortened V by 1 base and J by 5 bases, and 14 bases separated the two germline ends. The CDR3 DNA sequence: TGTGCCAGCAGCTTAGCCCCTAGGACCGGGGAGACCCAGTACTTC. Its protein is CASSLAPRTGETQYF.

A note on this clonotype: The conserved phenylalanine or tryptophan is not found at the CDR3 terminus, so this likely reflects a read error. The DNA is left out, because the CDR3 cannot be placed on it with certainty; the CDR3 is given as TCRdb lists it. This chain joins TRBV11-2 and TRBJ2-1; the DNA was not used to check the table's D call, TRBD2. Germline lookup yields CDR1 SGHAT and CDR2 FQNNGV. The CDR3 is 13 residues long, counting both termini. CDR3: CASSWTSGDERFI.

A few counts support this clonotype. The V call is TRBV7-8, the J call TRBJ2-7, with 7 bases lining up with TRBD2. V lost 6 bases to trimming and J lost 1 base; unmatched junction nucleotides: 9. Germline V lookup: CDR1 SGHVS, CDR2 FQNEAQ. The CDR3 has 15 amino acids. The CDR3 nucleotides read TGTGCCAGCAGTCCTACTGGGCGGGGGTCCTACGAGCAGTACTTC. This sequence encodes CASSPTGRGSYEQYF. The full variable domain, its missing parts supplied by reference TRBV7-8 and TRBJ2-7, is GAGVSQSPRYKVAKRGQDVALRCDPISGHVSLFWYQQALGQGPEFLTYFQNEAQLDKSGLPSDRFFAERPEGSVSTLKIQRTQQEDSAVYLCASSPTGRGSYEQYFGPGTRLTVT.

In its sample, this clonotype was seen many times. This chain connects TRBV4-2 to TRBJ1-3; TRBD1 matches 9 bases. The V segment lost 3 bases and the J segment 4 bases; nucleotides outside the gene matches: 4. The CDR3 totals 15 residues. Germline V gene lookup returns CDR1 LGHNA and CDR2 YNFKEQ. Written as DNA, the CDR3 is TGTGCCAGCAGCCAGGAGACAGGGGGAGGAAACACCATATATTTT. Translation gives CASSQETGGGNTIYF.

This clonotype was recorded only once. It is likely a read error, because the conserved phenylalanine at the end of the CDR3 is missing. CDR3: CASSPRALSSYNEQFL. The CDR3 nucleotides are TGTGCCAGCAGCCCCCGGGCCCTGAGCTCCTACAATGAGCAGTTCCTC. The chain recombines TRBV13 with TRBJ2-1; D remains ambiguous. The V and J ends lost 5 bases and 0 bases respectively, with 14 bases between them. The CDR3 runs to 16 residues. Germline V gives CDR1 PRHDT, CDR2 FYEKMQ (reference sequence).

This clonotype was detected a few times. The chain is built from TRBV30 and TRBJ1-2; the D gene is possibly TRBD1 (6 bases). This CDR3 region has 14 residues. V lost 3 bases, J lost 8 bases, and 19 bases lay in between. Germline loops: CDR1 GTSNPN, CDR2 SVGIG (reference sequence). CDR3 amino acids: CAWSLGRGLEGYTF. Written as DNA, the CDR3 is TGTGCCTGGAGCCTTGGTCGGGGGCTCGAGGGCTACACCTTC.